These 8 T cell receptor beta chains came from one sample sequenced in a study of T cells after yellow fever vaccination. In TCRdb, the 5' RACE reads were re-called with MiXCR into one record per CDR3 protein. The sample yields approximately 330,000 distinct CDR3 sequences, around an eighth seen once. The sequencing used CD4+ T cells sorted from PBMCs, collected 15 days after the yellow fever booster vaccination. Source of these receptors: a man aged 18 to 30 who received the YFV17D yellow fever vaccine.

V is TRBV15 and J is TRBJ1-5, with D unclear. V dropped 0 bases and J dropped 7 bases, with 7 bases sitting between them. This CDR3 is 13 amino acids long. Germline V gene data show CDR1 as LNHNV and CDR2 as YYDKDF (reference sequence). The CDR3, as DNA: TGTGCCACCAGCAGAGATTCGACACAGCCCCAGCATTTT. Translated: CATSRDSTQPQHF. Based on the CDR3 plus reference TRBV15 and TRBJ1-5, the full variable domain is DAMVIQNPRYQVTQFGKPVTLSCSQTLNHNVMYWYQQKSSQAPKLLFHYYDKDFNNEADTPDNFQSRRPNTSFCFLDIRSPGLGDTAMYLCATSRDSTQPQHFGDGTRLSIL.

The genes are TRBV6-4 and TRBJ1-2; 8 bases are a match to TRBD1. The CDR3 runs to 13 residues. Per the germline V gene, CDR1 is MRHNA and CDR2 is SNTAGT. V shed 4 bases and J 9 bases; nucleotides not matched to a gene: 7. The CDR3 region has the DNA TGTGCCAGCAGTGGGTCGACAGGGGAGAGCTACACCTTC. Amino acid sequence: CASSGSTGESYTF.

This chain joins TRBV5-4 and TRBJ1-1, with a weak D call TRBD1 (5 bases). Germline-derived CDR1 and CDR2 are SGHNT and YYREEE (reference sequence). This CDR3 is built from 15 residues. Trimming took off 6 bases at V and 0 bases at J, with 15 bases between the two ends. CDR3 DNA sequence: TGTGCCAGCACCCCCCCGGGCAGGGTGAACACTGAAGCTTTCTTT. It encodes CASTPPGRVNTEAFF.

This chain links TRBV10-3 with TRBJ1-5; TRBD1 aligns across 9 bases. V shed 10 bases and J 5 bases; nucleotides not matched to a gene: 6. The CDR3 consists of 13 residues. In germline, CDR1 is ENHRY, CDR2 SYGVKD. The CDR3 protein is CATRDRVDQPQHF. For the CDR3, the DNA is TGTGCCACTAGGGACAGGGTAGATCAGCCCCAGCATTTT.

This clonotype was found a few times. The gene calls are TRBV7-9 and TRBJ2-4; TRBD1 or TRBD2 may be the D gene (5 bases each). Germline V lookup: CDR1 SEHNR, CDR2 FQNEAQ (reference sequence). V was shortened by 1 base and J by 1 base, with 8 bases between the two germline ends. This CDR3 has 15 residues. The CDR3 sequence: CASSLGGTAKNIQYF. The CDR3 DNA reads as TGTGCCAGCAGCTTAGGAGGGACGGCCAAAAACATTCAGTACTTC.

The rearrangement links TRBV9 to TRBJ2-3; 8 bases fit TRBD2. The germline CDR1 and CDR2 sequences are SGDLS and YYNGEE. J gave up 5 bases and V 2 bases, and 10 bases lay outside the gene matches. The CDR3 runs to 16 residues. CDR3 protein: CASSVSPRGGQDTQYF. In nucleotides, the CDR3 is TGTGCCAGCAGCGTTTCGCCCCGGGGGGGACAAGATACGCAGTATTTT.

Written as DNA, the CDR3 is TGTGCCAGCAGGTCTAGGGGAGATACAGACAATGAGCAGTTCTTC. Its protein is CASRSRGDTDNEQFF. V and J are TRBV6-2 or TRBV6-3 and TRBJ2-1; either TRBD1 or TRBD2 may supply D (5 bases each). Germline CDR1 MNHEY, CDR2 SVGEGT. The CDR3 is 15 amino acids. V dropped 6 bases and J dropped 5 bases, with 17 bases sitting between them.

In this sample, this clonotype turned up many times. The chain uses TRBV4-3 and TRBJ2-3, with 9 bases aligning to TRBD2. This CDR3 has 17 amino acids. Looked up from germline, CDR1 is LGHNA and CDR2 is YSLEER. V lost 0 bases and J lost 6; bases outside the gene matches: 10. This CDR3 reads CASSQDRAGGLVDTQYF. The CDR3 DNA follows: TGCGCCAGCAGCCAAGATCGAGCGGGGGGTCTCGTTGATACGCAGTATTTT.